This T cell receptor beta chain derives from a study of tumor and adjacent non-tumor tissue in lung cancer. The study's findings and limits: Shorter survival was associated with higher TCR diversity in tumors.

Regarding this clonotype: Antigen unknown. Sequence at one end of the junction differs from germline and may be a read error.

The germline V gene has CDR1 SGHAT and CDR2 FQNNGV. The CDR3 totals 15 residues. TCRbeta libraries were built with three rounds of nested PCR, modified from ARM-PCR. TCRdb reprocessed the multiplex PCR reads with MiXCR, giving one entry per CDR3 protein. The top ten clones hold over 10% of a sample with fewer than 80,000 distinct CDR3 sequences, about two thirds of them seen once. This sample's RNA came from whole unsorted tissue. Sequenced sample: lung tumor tissue. The source is a woman in her 70s with non-small cell lung cancer. The V and J genes are TRBV11-2 and TRBJ2-1; D is ambiguous. DNA for the CDR3: TGTGCCAGCAGCGTAGCAGCCGGAGTCTACAACGAGCAGTTCTTC. Amino acid sequence: CASSVAAGVYNEQFF.